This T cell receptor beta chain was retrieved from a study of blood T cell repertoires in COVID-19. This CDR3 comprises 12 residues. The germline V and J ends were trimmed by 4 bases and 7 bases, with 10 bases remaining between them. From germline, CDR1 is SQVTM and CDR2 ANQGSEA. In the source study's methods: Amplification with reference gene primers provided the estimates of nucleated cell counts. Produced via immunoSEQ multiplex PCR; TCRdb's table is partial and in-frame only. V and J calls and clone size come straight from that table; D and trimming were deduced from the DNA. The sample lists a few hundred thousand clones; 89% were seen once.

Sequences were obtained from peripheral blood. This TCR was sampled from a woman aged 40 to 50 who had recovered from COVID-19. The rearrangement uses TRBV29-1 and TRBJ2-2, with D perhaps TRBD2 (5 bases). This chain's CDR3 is CSVVRDGGELFF. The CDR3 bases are TGCAGCGTTGTTCGGGATGGCGGGGAGCTGTTTTTT.